This TCR beta chain was retrieved from a study of blood T cells in healthy people across ages. It was with a sample-barcoded 5' primer and a J-beta primer mix that a second PCR of roughly 7 to 12 cycles was run. TCRdb reprocessed the 5' RACE reads with MiXCR, giving one entry per CDR3 protein. There are about 1.5 million distinct CDR3 sequences in the sample; 42% occur only once, and 4% lies in the top ten. This clonotype was recorded a few times. Its antigen is still unknown. CDR1 DFQATT and CDR2 SNEGSKA come from the germline V gene (reference sequence). This CDR3 is 13 amino acids long. V dropped 6 bases and J dropped 8 bases, with 19 bases sitting between them. Broader study findings: Diversity of TCR beta correlated strongly with naive T cell percentage.

The V gene is TRBV20-1, the J gene TRBJ1-2, with D perhaps TRBD1 (5 bases). Sequenced sample: blood. This receptor was obtained from a woman aged 18-29 years in good health. The CDR3 spells CSAGGSGVYGYTF. CDR3 in DNA: TGCAGTGCGGGGGGGTCCGGGGTCTACGGCTACACCTTC.